The 2 T cell receptor beta chains listed next were all sequenced from one sample in a study of blood T cells in healthy people across ages. For the second PCR, which ran for 7 to 11 cycles, a sample-barcoded 5' primer and a J-beta primer mix were used. Using its own MiXCR run on the 5' RACE reads, TCRdb lists one record per CDR3 protein. The table shows roughly 1,700,000 distinct CDR3 sequences, with 28% occurring only once. Material: blood. Receptor source: a woman in her twenties or thirties in good health.

This clonotype was found a few times. The chain joins TRBV20-1 to TRBJ2-1; D is undetermined. The CDR3 spans 12 residues. Deletions cut 7 bases from V and 6 bases from J, with 13 bases between. Germline-derived CDR1 and CDR2 are DFQATT and SNEGSKA (reference sequence). For the CDR3, the DNA is TGCAGTGTTCACCGGGCCAGCAATGAGCAGTTCTTC. As protein: CSVHRASNEQFF.

This clonotype was counted between two and nine times. The chain is built from TRBV6-5 and TRBJ1-5; a possible D gene is TRBD1 (5 bases). V dropped 0 bases and J dropped 5 bases, with 14 bases sitting between them. Germline V gene sequence: CDR1 MNHEY, CDR2 SVGAGI. CDR3 size: 16 residues. The CDR3 DNA follows: TGTGCCAGCAGTTACTCTTGGGACCAAGGGGATCAGCCCCAGCATTTT. It codes for CASSYSWDQGDQPQHF.